This T cell receptor (beta chain) was captured by sequencing in a study of long-term antiretroviral therapy in people with HIV. Version v3.0 of the immunoSEQ assay was performed at survey level. Repertoires were generated with immunoSEQ multiplex PCR, while TCRdb's copy carries only in-frame clones and drops some. The sample has 14,000 or so clones, 80% to 90% seen once. Cryopreserved PBMC, at about 0.9-11 million per sample, were present before DNA extraction. Details on this clone: What it recognizes is unknown.

Whole-study results and caveats: Absence of data on ART adherence, viral resistance or therapy changes was noted. Repertoires with HIV possessed tighter CDR3 length spans than those of controls. Within the repertoire, clones expanded before ART were dominant at all time points.

The germline gives CDR1 MDHEN, CDR2 SYDVKM. Deletions cut 3 bases from V and 6 bases from J, with 17 bases between. The CDR3 is 15 residues long. The genes are TRBV28 and TRBJ1-1, with D possibly matching TRBD1 (6 bases). The sample in question was unsorted PBMCs, obtained 0.4 years after starting antiretroviral therapy. The receptor was derived from a man aged 25-45 years with HIV. This chain's CDR3 is CASSFPAGGRPEAFF. CDR3 nucleotide sequence: TGTGCCAGCAGTTTCCCAGCTGGGGGGCGTCCTGAAGCTTTCTTT.